Below, one TCR beta chain is given with its context. Ages ranged from about 18 to 100 years, with residence in about two dozen US areas. Per the original data handling: Estimates of nucleated cell counts were drawn from the amplification of reference gene primers. Sequencing used immunoSEQ multiplex PCR; TCRdb keeps in-frame clones, though not all of them. V, J and clone size are taken as reported in that table, and D and trimming were inferred from the DNA itself. The sample comprises 150,000 to 200,000 clones, approximately 86% of which are singletons, and around 23% rests with the top ten. These data originate in a study of blood T cell repertoires in COVID-19. In the study overall: All recovered Cohort 3 donors got two negative PCRs, got clearance, or saw symptom resolution. COVID-19 samples from acute and convalescent phases originated in the United States, Italy and Spain.

The V and J ends lost 6 bases and 0 bases respectively, with 20 bases between them. This CDR3 has 18 residues. The germline gives CDR1 KGHSH, CDR2 LQKENI. The chain is built from TRBV18 and TRBJ1-4; D remains unclear. The sequenced material came from PBMCs or T cells enriched from blood (not recorded which). The receptor was isolated from a woman aged 40 to 49 in a cohort exposed to, infected with or recovered from COVID-19 (not recorded which). The CDR3 DNA follows: TGTGCCAGCTCTCTCAGAACTCGGGTAACCGCAACTAATGAAAAACTGTTTTTT. The encoded protein is CASSLRTRVTATNEKLFF.